These T cell receptor beta chains were read from a single sample in a study of T cell responses to AZD1222 COVID-19 vaccine. Assay used: immunoSEQ multiplex PCR; TCRdb lists only in-frame clones, some missing. The sample has 15,000 to 20,000 clones; 81% are singletons. The sequences come from peripheral blood, collected 28 days after the second AZD1222 dose. These TCRs come from an adult who received the AZD1222 COVID-19 vaccine. CDR3s include the opening cysteine and the closing phenylalanine or tryptophan. The D gene is left open where the match is weak. The listing skips clone size in some rows; elsewhere it reads once, few, many or a size class.

>NA|NA|TRBJ1-2|TRBV6-5
CASTMGGRGYTF
TGTGCCAGCACTATGGGGGGCCGTGGCTACACCTTC
>NA|NA|TRBJ2-2|TRBV29-1
CSVESRVVGELFF
TGCAGCGTTGAATCCCGGGTGGTCGGGGAGCTGTTTTTT
>few|NA|TRBJ1-2|TRBV3-1/TRBV3-2
CASSQQGRGYTF
TGTGCCAGCAGCCAACAGGGGCGCGGCTACACCTTC
>NA|TRBD2|TRBJ2-1|TRBV2
CASSEAGLPFKQFF
TGTGCCAGCAGTGAAGCGGGACTACCCTTTAAGCAGTTCTTC
>NA|NA|TRBJ2-1|TRBV11-3
CASSLDRDSGAYNEQFF
TGTGCCAGCAGCTTAGATCGGGATAGCGGAGCCTACAATGAGCAGTTCTTC
>NA|TRBD1|TRBJ1-4|TRBV4-2
CASSQGTGDGNEKLFF
TGTGCCAGCAGCCAAGGAACAGGGGATGGAAATGAAAAACTGTTTTTT
>NA|NA|TRBJ2-2|TRBV11-2
CASSLVVRGELFF
TGTGCCAGCAGCTTAGTGGTGCGCGGGGAGCTGTTTTTT
>NA|NA|TRBJ2-5|TRBV2
CASSGGEETQYF
TGTGCCAGCAGTGGCGGGGAAGAGACCCAGTACTTC
>NA|TRBD2|TRBJ2-3|TRBV13
CASNRRGEDYTDTQYF
TGTGCCAGCAACCGGCGGGGGGAGGATTACACAGATACGCAGTATTTT
>NA|TRBD2|TRBJ2-2|TRBV7-2
CASRRERLGELFF
TGTGCCAGCAGGCGGGAGAGGCTCGGGGAGCTGTTTTTT
>NA|NA|TRBJ2-2|TRBV27
CASSRLGTANTGELFF
TGTGCCAGCAGTCGGCTCGGGACGGCGAACACCGGGGAGCTGTTTTTT
>few|NA|TRBJ1-1|TRBV7-9
CASSLVLNTEAFF
TGTGCCAGCAGCTTAGTGCTCAACACTGAAGCTTTCTTT
>few|NA|TRBJ1-3|TRBV3-1/TRBV3-2
CASSLRNTIYF
TGTGCCAGCAGCCTTCGAAACACCATATATTTT
>NA|TRBD1|TRBJ2-2|TRBV5-1
CASSRSSGGYTGELFF
TGCGCCAGCAGCCGATCTTCAGGGGGCTACACCGGGGAGCTGTTTTTT
>NA|NA|TRBJ2-2|TRBV7-2
CASSLAGPNTGELFF
TGTGCCAGCAGCTTAGCGGGGCCCAACACCGGGGAGCTGTTTTTT
>NA|TRBD1|TRBJ2-7|TRBV5-1
CASSLDRGAAEQYF
TGCGCCAGCAGCTTGGACAGGGGGGCGGCCGAGCAGTACTTC
>NA|TRBD1|TRBJ2-1|TRBV9
CASSIRTGNNEQFF
TGTGCCAGCAGCATAAGGACAGGGAACAATGAGCAGTTCTTC
>NA|TRBD1|TRBJ2-7|TRBV11-2
CATTPGTGGIEQYF
TGTGCCACCACCCCCGGGACAGGGGGGATCGAGCAGTACTTC
>NA|TRBD1|TRBJ1-5|TRBV6-2/TRBV6-3
CASSYTQRQGAPSNQPQHF
TGTGCCAGCAGTTACACCCAGAGACAGGGGGCACCTAGCAATCAGCCCCAGCATTTT
>NA|TRBD2|TRBJ2-3|TRBV3-1/TRBV3-2
CASSQEASGRAMYF
TGTGCCAGCAGCCAAGAGGCTAGCGGGAGGGCCATGTATTTT
>NA|NA|TRBJ2-7|TRBV9
CASSVDPAGYEQYF
TGTGCCAGCAGCGTAGACCCAGCGGGCTACGAGCAGTACTTC
>NA|NA|TRBJ1-6|TRBV6-5
CASSYSTDTYNSPLHF
TGTGCCAGCAGTTACTCCACAGATACCTATAATTCACCCCTCCACTTT
>NA|NA|TRBJ2-1|TRBV2
CASSSRGPAYNEQFF
TGTGCCAGCTCGAGCCGGGGTCCAGCATACAATGAGCAGTTCTTC
>NA|NA|TRBJ1-2|TRBV3-1/TRBV3-2
CASSLGEGSGYTF
TGTGCCAGCAGCCTAGGGGAAGGGAGCGGCTACACCTTC
>NA|TRBD1|TRBJ1-1|TRBV5-5
CASCLQGASTEAFF
TGTGCCAGCTGTCTACAGGGGGCGAGTACTGAAGCTTTCTTT
>NA|NA|TRBJ2-7|TRBV18
CASSPRGTEQYF
TGTGCCAGCTCACCAAGGGGTACCGAGCAGTACTTC
>NA|NA|TRBJ1-3|TRBV4-2
CASSQDWSVPGNTIYF
TGTGCCAGCAGCCAAGATTGGTCGGTGCCTGGAAACACCATATATTTT
>NA|NA|TRBJ2-1|TRBV11-2
CASSLDRGDEQFF
TGTGCCAGCAGCTTAGACAGGGGCGATGAGCAGTTCTTC
>NA|NA|TRBJ1-3|TRBV7-7
CASSLTRGAGNTIYF
TGTGCCAGCAGCTTAACGAGGGGAGCTGGAAACACCATATATTTT
>few|NA|TRBJ2-7|TRBV4-1
CASSQGIVSSYEQYF
TGCGCCAGCAGCCAAGGAATCGTAAGCTCCTACGAGCAGTACTTC
>NA|NA|TRBJ1-1|TRBV30
CAWSGQRNTEAFF
TGTGCCTGGAGCGGACAGAGAAACACTGAAGCTTTCTTT
>NA|TRBD1|TRBJ1-1|TRBV27
CASRTGTGGTEAFF
TGTGCCAGCAGGACCGGGACAGGGGGGACTGAAGCTTTCTTT
>NA|NA|TRBJ2-1|TRBV5-6
CASSLWHGGSSYNEQFF
TGTGCCAGCAGCTTGTGGCACGGGGGAAGCTCCTACAATGAGCAGTTCTTC
>NA|NA|TRBJ1-6|TRBV2
CASSGLGVINSPLHF
TGTGCCAGCAGTGGATTGGGGGTGATCAATTCACCCCTCCACTTT
>NA|NA|TRBJ1-6|TRBV5-1
CASSLARTTNSPLHF
TGCGCCAGCAGCTTAGCCCGTACGACTAATTCACCCCTCCACTTT
>NA|NA|TRBJ1-1|TRBV5-4
CASSSWARATNTEAFF
TGTGCCAGCAGCTCTTGGGCCCGGGCGACGAACACTGAAGCTTTCTTT
>NA|NA|TRBJ2-7|TRBV12-3/TRBV12-4
CASSWVTVYEQYF
TGTGCCAGCAGCTGGGTCACTGTCTACGAGCAGTACTTC
>NA|NA|TRBJ1-5|TRBV18
CASSPPGEGWGQPQHF
TGTGCCAGCTCACCACCGGGAGAAGGGTGGGGTCAGCCCCAGCATTTT
>NA|NA|TRBJ1-2|TRBV3-1/TRBV3-2
CASSHYYGYTF
TGTGCCAGCAGCCACTACTATGGCTACACCTTC
>NA|NA|TRBJ2-7|TRBV2
CASSDQGEGYEQYF
TGTGCCAGCAGTGACCAGGGAGAAGGATACGAGCAGTACTTC
>NA|TRBD1|TRBJ1-2|TRBV18
CASSPRQGAVYGYTF
TGTGCCAGCTCACCACGGCAGGGGGCGGTGTATGGCTACACCTTC
>NA|TRBD2|TRBJ2-2|TRBV5-5
CASSSPGTSSNTGELFF
TGTGCCAGCAGCTCCCCCGGGACTAGCTCGAACACCGGGGAGCTGTTTTTT
>NA|NA|TRBJ2-7|TRBV6-2/TRBV6-3
CASSLRDWTYEQYF
TGTGCCAGCAGTCTCCGGGACTGGACCTACGAGCAGTACTTC
>NA|TRBD2|TRBJ2-1|TRBV4-3
CASSQDDREGLYNEQFF
TGCGCCAGCAGCCAAGATGACCGGGAGGGCCTGTACAATGAGCAGTTCTTC
>NA|NA|TRBJ2-7|TRBV5-1
CASSLDRVYYEQYF
TGCGCCAGCAGCTTGGATCGTGTCTATTACGAGCAGTACTTC